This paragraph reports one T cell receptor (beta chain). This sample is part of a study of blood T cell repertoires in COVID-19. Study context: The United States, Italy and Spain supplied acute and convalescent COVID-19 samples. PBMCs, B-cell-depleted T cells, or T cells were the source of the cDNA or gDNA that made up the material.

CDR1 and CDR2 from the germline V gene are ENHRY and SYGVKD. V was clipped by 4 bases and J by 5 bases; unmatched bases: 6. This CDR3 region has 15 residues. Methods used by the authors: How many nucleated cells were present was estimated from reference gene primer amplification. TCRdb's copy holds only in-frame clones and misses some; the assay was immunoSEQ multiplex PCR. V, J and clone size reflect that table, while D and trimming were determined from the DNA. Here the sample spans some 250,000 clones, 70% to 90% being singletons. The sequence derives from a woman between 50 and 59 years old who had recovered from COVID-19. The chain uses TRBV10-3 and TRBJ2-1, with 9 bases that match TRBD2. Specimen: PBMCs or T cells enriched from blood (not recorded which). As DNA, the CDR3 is TGTGCCATCAGTGTGGGGACTAGCAGGAACAATGAGCAGTTCTTC. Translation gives CAISVGTSRNNEQFF.